This T cell receptor (beta chain) is from a study of technical replicates of blood from a few donors. The V gene lost 6 bases and the J gene lost 3 bases, with 16 bases spanning the gap. The CDR3 is made up of 14 amino acids. In germline, CDR1 is SGHDT, CDR2 YYEEEE. The assay was immunoSEQ multiplex PCR, and TCRdb's table has in-frame clones only and misses some. Of about 62,000 clones in the sample, around 87% were seen once. This chain uses TRBV5-6 with TRBJ2-7; D is undetermined. The sequence came from a human donor in good health. Some clones in this sample may be carry-over from other donors' samples. Sequencing was performed on PBMCs. CDR3 sequence reads: CASTRGELLYEQYF. The CDR3 nucleotides are TGTGCCAGCACCCGCGGAGAGTTACTCTACGAGCAGTACTTC. Full variable domain (missing parts from reference TRBV5-6 and TRBJ2-7): DAGVTQSPTHLIKTRGQQVTLRCSPKSGHDTVSWYQQALGQGPQFIFQYYEEEERQRGNFPDRFSGHQFPNYSSELNVNALLLGDSALYLCASTRGELLYEQYFGPGTRLTVT.